Listed below are T cell receptor beta chains from one sample, sequenced in a study of tumor-infiltrating lymphocytes in oesophageal squamous cell carcinoma. From the PCR reads, TCRdb called clonotypes with MiXCR, one entry per CDR3 protein. The table includes about 16,000 distinct CDR3 sequences, 40% to 45% detected once. Sequenced input: normal esophageal tissue next to the tumor. These receptors were obtained from a female donor with esophageal squamous cell carcinoma. The CDR3 runs from the conserved cysteine through the conserved F or W. D genes are given only for firm matches. Size is omitted from some rows. Given values are once, few, many or a class for expanded clones.

V	size	J	D	CDR3
TRBV6-5	.	.	TRBD1	CASSYSGTVLEQYF
TRBV18	.	.	.	CASSPGLREGYTF
TRBV7-6	.	.	.	CASSLGLGRDDGYTF
TRBV7-6	.	TRBJ2-7	.	CASSLASGGSYEQYF
TRBV7-3	medium-sized	TRBJ2-3	.	CASSLTETSTDTQYF
TRBV6-6	few	TRBJ2-4	.	CASAKQGGSAKNIQYF
TRBV6-2/TRBV6-3	.	.	TRBD1	CASSLYRGEETQYF
TRBV7-2	medium-sized	TRBJ2-7	TRBD2	CASSLGWEGLYEQYF
TRBV28	many	TRBJ2-7	.	CASSLFPGSYEQYF
TRBV27	many	TRBJ2-3	.	CASSFGYGTDTQYF